The entry below describes one T cell receptor (beta chain). The antigen it recognizes is unknown. No much larger clone exists at a distance of one base, and base qualities are not known. TCRbeta CDR3 regions were sequenced with the immunoSEQ Assay. After extraction, genomic DNA underwent amplification by bias-controlled multiplex PCR, followed by high-throughput sequencing. Per the authors' processing: Collapsing and filtering of sequences were performed to quantify the absolute abundance of each unique TCRbeta CDR3 region. T cell fraction was estimated by normalization of TCRbeta template counts to usable DNA, with usable DNA being measured through amplification of reference genes present in all nucleated cells. Repertoire TCRs were annotated as SARS-CoV-2-specific by exact matching of V gene, CDR3 amino acid sequence and J gene to a known reactive TCR set. The reference SARS-CoV-2 TCR set was obtained from MIRA and was filtered for enrichment in COVID-19-positive ImmuneCODE repertoires, whereby public or cross-reactive TCRs were removed. Drawing on the MIRA antigens, annotated TCRs were analysed further at the level of specific ORF or position within ORF. Depth was the summed frequency of annotated unique rearrangements, while breadth was defined as annotated unique rearrangements over total unique productive rearrangements. Two-sided Wilcoxon rank-sum tests were used to compare TCR breadth between groups. The table comes from immuneACCESS by way of TCRdb, which keeps in-frame sequences with V and J called. Part of the clones is missing from these tables; in studies checked, under half for an unresolved V gene and the rest for unknown reasons. That table supplies the V and J calls and clone size; D and trimming were determined from the DNA. The sample table shows around 240,000 clones, and roughly 90% are seen once. The ten largest clonotypes hold approximately 12% of the sample.

This sample is part of a study of Ad26.COV2.S vaccination and SARS-CoV-2 variants listed by TCRdb under 2021. General notes on the study: Donors in the vaccine arm were drawn from COV1001, a phase I-IIa trial of Ad26.COV2.S in healthy adults that was multicentre, randomized, double-blind and placebo-controlled. Participants in the trial were split at random into five groups of five each, receiving low-dose or high-dose Ad26.COV2.S once or twice, or else placebo on both occasions. Throughout the experiments and outcome assessment, investigators stayed blinded to trial group allocation. Ad26.COV2.S was given intramuscularly at 5x10^10 or 1x10^11 viral particles, as a single shot or as two shots 56 days apart. Sequencing of the TCRbeta repertoire served to evaluate the specificity and breadth of SARS-CoV-2-reactive T cell receptors following Ad26.COV2.S vaccination. A total of 32 samples were included in the TCR-sequenced set, comprising roughly 19 Ad26.COV2.S vaccine recipients, 5 placebo recipients and 8 SARS-CoV-2 convalescent individuals. General study outcomes and caveats: It was noted by the authors that total T cell responses may have been underestimated by the TCR breadth and depth analyses. Spike-specific TCR breadth was higher in Ad26.COV2.S recipients than in placebo recipients (P = 0.0014). The study lacked the statistical power to compare responses across vaccine doses or regimens. Non-spike TCR breadth was comparable between vaccine and placebo recipients, consistent with the vaccine containing only spike. After vaccination, spike-specific CD8+ and CD4+ T cell responses were reported to show substantial breadth.

The meaning of the sample's treatment or condition label: around 19 received Ad26.COV2.S at low or high dose, single or two shots; about 5 received placebo; per-sample allocation not given. Repertoires of vaccine and placebo recipients were sequenced from samples taken on day 63 after the first injection. Cohort 1b enrolled around 24 adults aged 18-55 years at a single site in Boston, USA, between 29 July and 7 August 2020. Ad26.COV2.S consisted of a replication-incompetent adenovirus type 26 vector by which a prefusion-stabilized SARS-CoV-2 spike protein from the original Wuhan strain was expressed. V lost 6 bases and J lost 8 bases, and the count of bases not matched to a germline gene is 6. The CDR3 numbers 14 residues from cysteine through phenylalanine. Just the 42-base CDR3 DNA is kept, in frame starting at base 1. CDR1 and CDR2 are read off the germline V gene as MDHEN and SYDVKM.

This material consisted of peripheral blood, taken in a trial of Ad26.COV2.S vaccine versus placebo. The chain couples TRBV28 to TRBJ2-1; TRBD2 aligns with 11 central bases. The sequence was collected from a person aged 18-65 years who received the Ad26.COV2.S COVID-19 vaccine or a placebo. The sequenced DNA: TGTGCCAGCAGCCTAGCGGGGGGTCGCGATGAGCAGTTCTTC. This sequence encodes CASSLAGGRDEQFF.